This TCR beta chain was retrieved from a study of blood T cells in healthy people across ages. Whole-study results and caveats: Expanded clonotype changes were possibly confounded by unknown donor CMV status.

Alongside a J-beta primer mix, a sample-barcoded 5' primer served in a second PCR lasting about 7 to 11 cycles. TCRdb fed the 5' RACE reads into MiXCR, producing one record per CDR3 protein. The sample holds 1.6 million or so distinct CDR3 sequences, roughly 32% seen once. As to this clonotype: Its antigen remains unidentified.

CDR1 and CDR2 (germline): MNHEY, SMNVEV (reference sequence). This CDR3 contains 17 residues. Between the trimmed V and J ends, which lost 7 bases and 6 bases, there was a span of 27 bases. This receptor was obtained from a woman in her thirties in good health. The chain employs TRBV27 and TRBJ1-2; TRBD1 might be the D (5 bases). Sequencing was performed on blood. The CDR3 DNA follows: TGTGCCAGCACACCTCTAAGGCAGGGCTCTCTCTATGATGGCTACACCTTC. Its protein product is CASTPLRQGSLYDGYTF.